This T cell receptor beta chain was identified in a study of T cell changes during pregnancy in multiple sclerosis. Germline-derived CDR1 and CDR2 are SGHAT and FQNNGV. This CDR3 is 15 amino acids long. V lost 0 bases and J 3 bases, leaving 11 bases between the germline ends. Libraries were prepared by immunoSEQ multiplex PCR; TCRdb keeps only in-frame clonotypes and omits some of them. This table holds some 59,000 clones, about nine tenths found once. This sample comprised peripheral blood, obtained in the third trimester of pregnancy. V is TRBV11-2 and J is TRBJ1-2; D remains unclear. The clonotype originates from a female donor in good health, enrolled as a control in a pregnancy study. The CDR3 region is CASSLDQTDYYGYTF. The DNA for the CDR3 is TGTGCCAGCAGCTTAGATCAGACCGACTACTATGGCTACACCTTC.